One and the same sample provided the 20 T cell receptor beta chains below, sequenced in a study of regulatory T cells in long-lasting Graves disease. Construction of TCR beta libraries relied on iRepertoire HTBI primers and on Arm-PCR targeting CDR3 regions. TCRdb itself ran the multiplex PCR reads through MiXCR, one entry per CDR3 protein. The sample carries approximately 400,000 distinct CDR3 sequences, about an eighth recorded once. The time point here: newly diagnosed GD, antithyroid drugs for less than 3 months. The TCR library was prepared using RNA isolated from PBMCs. These data also featured in a second study, about T cells in Graves' hyperthyroidism and ophthalmopathy.

Sequenced material: peripheral blood mononuclear cells (PBMCs), taken at new diagnosis, from a patient treated with antithyroid drugs. The receptor source for this set is a woman between 18 and 29 years old with Graves disease.

As for this clonotype: A much larger clone is a single base away; this may be a read error. V gene TRBV29-1 combines with J gene TRBJ1-2, with D hard to call. CDR1 is SQVTM, CDR2 ANQGSEA, per germline. The CDR3 totals 15 residues. Here the CDR3 reads CGVEDPAGEIYGYTF. The CDR3 nucleotides read TGCGGCGTTGAAGATCCGGCAGGCGAAATCTATGGCTACACCTTC.

The V gene is TRBV7-8, the J gene TRBJ2-1; no firm D call. The germline V gene encodes CDR1 SGHVS and CDR2 FQNEAQ. Trimming pared 1 base from V and 2 bases from J, leaving 9 bases between. This CDR3 contains 15 residues. The CDR3, as DNA: TGTGCCAGCAGCTTAGAGACGGAGCCCTACAATGAGCAGTTCTTC. This encodes CASSLETEPYNEQFF.

This clonotype appeared a few times. The gene calls are TRBV5-4 and TRBJ1-2; no reliable D call. The ends were cut back, 0 bases at V and 8 bases at J, with 20 bases in the middle. Germline V gene data show CDR1 as SGHNT and CDR2 as YYREEE (reference sequence). This CDR3 is built from 16 residues. CDR3 in amino acids: CASSLASRVSFGGYTF. The CDR3, as DNA: TGTGCCAGCAGCTTGGCAAGTAGGGTCTCCTTCGGGGGCTACACCTTC.

The chain couples TRBV11-1 to TRBJ2-2; the match to TRBD1 covers 10 bases. The CDR3 has 14 amino acids. With V trimmed by 11 bases and J by 5 bases, 8 bases remained unmatched. Per germline, CDR1 SGHAT and CDR2 FQDESV (reference sequence). The CDR3 DNA reads as TGTGCCGGCCGGAGGGGACAGGGGACCGGGGAGCTGTTTTTT. Its translation: CAGRRGQGTGELFF.

Turning to this clonotype: A much larger clone sits a single nucleotide away, making a read error possible. The chain couples TRBV25-1 to TRBJ2-7, with 7 bases identical to TRBD1. The junction had 5 bases not matched to a gene; V was cut back by 5 bases and J by 4 bases. CDR1 and CDR2 from the germline V gene are MGHDK and SYGVNS. The CDR3 is 13 residues long. The CDR3 here is CASSKGGAYEQYV. CDR3 nucleotide sequence: TGTGCCAGCAGTAAAGGGGGCGCATACGAGCAGTACGTC.

This clonotype was recorded many times. The genes are TRBV6-5 and TRBJ2-3; TRBD2 is a possible D gene (5 bases). CDR3 length equals 15 residues. Trimming took off 2 bases at V and 8 bases at J, with 17 bases between the two ends. The germline CDR1 and CDR2 sequences are MNHEY and SVGAGI. This chain's CDR3 is CASSYLMGTAGTQYF. The CDR3 DNA sequence: TGTGCCAGCAGTTACCTTATGGGCACCGCGGGTACGCAGTATTTT.

This sequence joins TRBV6-2 or TRBV6-3 and TRBJ2-4; weak D call: TRBD2 (6 bases). Germline CDR1 reads MNHEY; CDR2 reads SVGEGT. This CDR3 region has 16 residues. V was shortened by 0 bases and J by 6 bases, with 15 bases between the two germline ends. CDR3 region: CASSYSSGGGRNIQYF. CDR3 nucleotides: TGTGCCAGCAGTTACTCTAGTGGGGGAGGCAGAAACATTCAGTACTTC.

This clonotype has ten or more counts. The rearrangement uses TRBV13 and TRBJ1-1; D not resolved. This CDR3 comprises 15 residues. V lost 0 bases to trimming and J lost 4 bases, with 12 bases between them. Germline lookup yields CDR1 PRHDT and CDR2 FYEKMQ (reference sequence). CDR3 region: CASSLGPILTTEAFF. The CDR3 bases are TGTGCCAGCAGCTTAGGCCCAATCTTAACCACTGAAGCTTTCTTT.

This clonotype came up a few times. V and J are TRBV19 and TRBJ1-1; D may be TRBD1 (5 bases). CDR1 LNHDA and CDR2 SQIVND come from the germline V gene (reference sequence). The V end lost 3 bases, the J end lost 5 bases, and 13 bases lay between the germline ends. CDR3 length equals 14 residues. The CDR3 here is CASSIEWGGTEAFF. The CDR3 DNA follows: TGTGCCAGTAGTATCGAGTGGGGGGGAACTGAAGCTTTCTTT.

The chain joins TRBV28 to TRBJ2-3; D is tentatively TRBD1 or TRBD2 (5 bases each). The CDR3 contains 15 residues. Germline V gives CDR1 MDHEN, CDR2 SYDVKM. V was trimmed by 3 bases and J by 1 base, leaving 11 bases between them. The CDR3 spells CASSFLGVGTDTQYF. For the CDR3, the DNA is TGTGCCAGCAGTTTTCTGGGGGTAGGCACAGATACGCAGTATTTT. The complete variable domain, with remaining parts taken from reference TRBV28 and TRBJ2-3, reads DVKVTQSSRYLVKRTGEKVFLECVQDMDHENMFWYRQDPGLGLRLIYFSYDVKMKEKGDIPEGYSVSREKKERFSLILESASTNQTSMYLCASSFLGVGTDTQYFGPGTRLTVL.

The rearrangement joins TRBV29-1 to TRBJ2-7; D unclear. Germline CDR1 is SQVTM and CDR2 is ANQGSEA. The CDR3 is made up of 12 amino acids. Trimming removed 7 bases at V and 0 bases at J, with 10 bases between. CDR3 DNA sequence: TGCAGCGCCTCAGAGAGCTCCTACGAGCAGTACTTC. As protein: CSASESSYEQYF.

This clonotype was seen ten or more times. V is TRBV28 and J is TRBJ2-7; TRBD1 agrees at 7 bases. V was pared by 5 bases and J by 2 bases, with 6 bases of the junction left unmatched. Germline assignment: CDR1 MDHEN and CDR2 SYDVKM. This CDR3 is 14 amino acids long. DNA of the CDR3: TGTGCCAGCAGTAAAATGGACAGGACCTACGAGCAGTACTTC. Protein: CASSKMDRTYEQYF.

This clonotype occurred many times. The chain joins TRBV20-1 to TRBJ2-1; D perhaps matches TRBD2 (7 bases). Trimming removed 6 bases from V and 10 bases from J, with 16 bases in between. The V gene's germline CDR1 is DFQATT and CDR2 SNEGSKA (reference sequence). There are 12 residues in the CDR3. The CDR3 sequence is CSAGGQLAEQFF. CDR3 in DNA: TGCAGTGCCGGGGGGCAACTTGCGGAGCAGTTCTTC.

This clonotype was counted at least ten times. A much larger clonotype is one base distant, so this may be a read error. The gene calls are TRBV28 and TRBJ2-1; unclear D gene. CDR3 size: 10 residues. Trimming took 3 bases from V and 8 from J, leaving 2 bases between them. CDR1 and CDR2 (germline): MDHEN, SYDVKM. The CDR3 bases are TGTGCCAGCAGTTTCCATGAGCAGTTCTTC. Amino acid sequence: CASSFHEQFF.

This clonotype was detected a few times. The chain uses TRBV19 and TRBJ1-4; D is unclear. CDR1 and CDR2 from the germline V gene are LNHDA and SQIVND (reference sequence). The CDR3 length is 14 residues. V was pared by 6 bases and J by 10 bases, with 18 bases between. The CDR3 protein is CASSSGVPRGKLFF. CDR3 coding DNA: TGTGCCAGTAGCTCAGGAGTCCCGCGGGGAAAACTGTTTTTT.

This clonotype showed up many times. The genes are TRBV20-1 and TRBJ2-7; TRBD2 aligns across 9 bases. The germline gives CDR1 DFQATT, CDR2 SNEGSKA (reference sequence). The V segment lost 2 bases and the J segment 2 bases; nucleotides outside the gene matches: 4. This CDR3 has 14 residues. The CDR3 spells CSARILAGTYEQYF. The CDR3 DNA sequence: TGCAGTGCTAGAATCCTAGCGGGGACCTACGAGCAGTACTTC.

This clonotype was counted ten times or more. The genes are TRBV11-2 and TRBJ1-1; D ambiguous. The CDR3 is 14 amino acids. Per the germline V gene, CDR1 is SGHAT and CDR2 is FQNNGV. Trimming left V 9 bases short and J 7 bases short, with 21 bases between. The CDR3 coding sequence is TGTGCCAGTCTTAAGGGCGGCCCCGACTATGAAGCTTTCTTT. Translated, it gives CASLKGGPDYEAFF.

At least ten counts were recorded for this clonotype. This rearrangement joins TRBV20-1 to TRBJ1-1, with 9 bases matching TRBD1. The CDR3 runs to 13 residues. V dropped 6 bases and J dropped 11; count of bases not matched to a gene: 13. Germline lookup yields CDR1 DFQATT and CDR2 SNEGSKA (reference sequence). The CDR3 is CSAPLGQGMRAFF. In DNA form, the CDR3 reads TGCAGTGCCCCCCTGGGACAGGGCATGAGGGCTTTCTTT.

This clonotype was observed a handful of times. J is TRBJ2-3 and V is TRBV7-9; 7 bases map to TRBD1. Trimming cost V 5 bases and J 2 bases; bases outside gene matches: 7. Germline V lookup: CDR1 SEHNR, CDR2 FQNEAQ (reference sequence). The CDR3 is made up of 15 amino acids. CDR3 amino acids: CASSLRDSFTDTQYF. As DNA, the CDR3 is TGTGCCAGCAGCCTTCGGGACAGTTTCACAGATACGCAGTATTTT.

There are many counts of this clonotype. The chain recombines TRBV9 with TRBJ1-1; unclear D gene. V lost 3 bases, J lost 3 bases, and 6 bases lay in between. CDR1 is SGDLS, CDR2 YYNGEE, per germline. The CDR3 loop spans 12 amino acids. CDR3 amino acids: CASSAWDTEAFF. The DNA for the CDR3 is TGTGCCAGCAGCGCATGGGACACTGAAGCTTTCTTT.